This passage covers 20 T cell receptor beta chains from one sample sequenced in a study of CD8+ T cells in alopecia areata. Using CD4, CD8alpha, NKG2D, NKG2ACE and other markers, pooled cutaneous lymph node cells were sorted. Sequencing used cDNA as its template, made by extracting RNA and reverse transcribing it. TCRdb keeps only in-frame clones here, not all; method: immunoSEQ multiplex PCR. The specimen has about 270,000 clones, none found just once. Sequencing was performed on CD4+ T cells sorted from a lymph node. The origin of the receptors is a C3H/HeJ mouse with alopecia areata. The strain's MHC type: H2-k.

With respect to this clone: Germline and genes here are mouse. The missing CDR3 end, 4 residues past where the read stops, is filled in from the germline J gene. This chain uses TRBV29 with TRBJ2-5; a possible D gene is TRBD1 (6 bases). This CDR3 spans 14 amino acids. The V gene's germline CDR1 is MSHET and CDR2 SYDVDS. The CDR3 DNA, read in part, is TGTGCTAGCAGTTTGAGCAGGGGAGGGGAC. Translating it yields CASSLSRGGD. The whole CDR3 sequence reads CASSLSRGGDTQYF.

This clone was counted between two and nine times. These gene names are mouse names. The DNA ends 4 residues before the CDR3 does, and the rest of the CDR3 is filled in from the germline J gene. Other nucleotide sequences from this sample produce the same CDR3. The chain joins TRBV1 to TRBJ2-2, with TRBD1 as a possible D gene (6 bases). V lost 1 base to trimming and J lost 1 base, with 7 bases between them. This CDR3 spans 15 amino acids. CDR1 and CDR2 (germline): NSQYPW, LRSPGD (reference sequence). The sequenced CDR3 bases are TGCACCTGCAGTGCAGTACAGGGAAACACCGGG. Amino acid sequence: CTCSAVQGNTG. The whole CDR3 reads CTCSAVQGNTGQLYF.

This clone was picked up a small number of times. Any gene name here is a mouse gene name. The CDR3 end is not reached by the read, which stops 4 residues before it; the germline J gene fills it in. The chain combines TRBV13-3 with TRBJ2-1; 9 bases line up with TRBD1. This CDR3 region has 15 residues. The germline gives CDR1 NNHDY, CDR2 SYVADS. The trim removed 2 bases at V and 4 bases at J, leaving 4 bases unmatched. The CDR3 loop is CASSEGTGIYAEQFF. The sequenced CDR3 bases are TGTGCCAGCAGTGAGGGGACAGGGATTTATGCT.

A note on this clone: Any gene name here is a mouse gene name. The read ends 4 residues early relative to the CDR3; the germline J gene fills the gap. The chain joins TRBV19 to TRBJ1-2, with 7 bases lining up with TRBD1. CDR1 is FNHDT and CDR2 is SITEND in the germline V gene (reference sequence). Unmatched junction bases numbered 10, after V lost 2 bases and J lost 3 bases. The CDR3 has 16 amino acids. CDR3 DNA, as far as it was read: TGTGCCAGCAGTATGACCCTTAGGGGGCAGGACTCC. This translates into CASSMTLRGQDS. The complete CDR3 protein is CASSMTLRGQDSDYTF.

To note about this clone: Mouse names are used for the genes. Read coverage stops 4 residues before the CDR3 terminus; the germline J gene supplies the remainder. The rearrangement links TRBV5 to TRBJ2-3; TRBD2 aligns across 9 bases. Per germline, CDR1 LGHNA and CDR2 YNLKQL (reference sequence). CDR3 length: 16 amino acids. V dropped 2 bases and J dropped 0; count of bases not matched to a gene: 3. The CDR3 here is CASSQLGGDSAETLYF. The sequenced part of the CDR3 DNA is TGTGCCAGCAGCCAACTGGGGGGGGATAGTGCAGAA.

Points on this clone: Any gene name here is a mouse gene name. Coverage ceases 4 residues before the CDR3 finishes, and the germline J gene fills in the end. The rearrangement links TRBV19 to TRBJ2-2, with TRBD1 matching over 12 bases. The CDR3 totals 16 residues. Germline lookup yields CDR1 FNHDT and CDR2 SITEND (reference sequence). V lost 6 bases and J lost 2; bases outside the gene matches: 5. The CDR3 spells CASTRDRGQNTGQLYF. CDR3 DNA (partial): TGTGCCAGCACCCGGGACAGGGGGCAGAACACCGGG.

Of note for this clone: Each gene name is a mouse one. The sequenced part of the CDR3 DNA is TGTGCCACAGGGGAGGGCTCC. This codes for CATGEGS. The entire CDR3 protein reads CATGEGSDYTF. This chain connects TRBV13-1 to TRBJ1-2, with D possibly matching TRBD1 (6 bases). The read comes to an end 4 residues before the CDR3 does, leaving the germline J gene to fill in the end. V was trimmed by 9 bases and J by 4 bases, leaving 10 bases between them. From germline, CDR1 is NSHNY and CDR2 SYGAGN. This CDR3 region has 11 residues.

As regards this clone: Mouse gene names and germline throughout. The CDR3 is cut off 4 residues early in the read; its end comes from the germline J gene. The gene calls are TRBV19 and TRBJ2-1, with 10 bases lining up with TRBD1. Germline values: CDR1 FNHDT, CDR2 SITEND (reference sequence). The CDR3 length is 15 residues. Trimming cost V 5 bases and J 5 bases; bases outside gene matches: 7. CDR3 amino acids: CASRSRQGADAEQFF. CDR3 DNA (partial): TGTGCCAGCAGATCTCGACAGGGGGCGGATGCT.

This clone was counted a few times. The germline and genes are mouse ones. The sequence runs out 4 residues before the end of the CDR3; the remainder is reconstructed from the germline J gene. The gene calls are TRBV1 and TRBJ2-7; weak D call: TRBD2 (6 bases). This CDR3 has 15 amino acids. From germline, CDR1 is NSQYPW and CDR2 LRSPGD (reference sequence). V was trimmed by 0 bases and J by 3 bases, leaving 12 bases between them. The CDR3 region is CTCSADGLGLYEQYF. Partial CDR3 DNA: TGCACCTGCAGTGCAGATGGGCTGGGGCTCTAT.

This clone was found a few times. Mouse gene names apply. The CDR3 goes on 4 residues after the read ends, and that part is filled in from the germline J gene. The chain links TRBV13-1 to TRBJ2-5; 8 bases line up with TRBD2. Germline loops: CDR1 NSHNY, CDR2 SYGAGN. J lost 2 bases, V lost 0 bases, and 2 bases had no gene match. The CDR3 has 15 residues. The sequenced CDR3 bases are TGTGCCAGCAGTGATGGGACTGGGAGCCAAGAC. This codes for CASSDGTGSQD. The full-length CDR3 reads as CASSDGTGSQDTQYF.

In the case of this clone: These gene names are mouse names. The CDR3 goes on 4 residues after the read ends, and that part is filled in from the germline J gene. The same CDR3 arises from other DNA sequences in this sample as well. The chain has TRBV19 and TRBJ2-5; TRBD2 matches 7 bases. Germline V CDR1 and CDR2: FNHDT, SITEND (reference sequence). The CDR3 runs 13 residues. The part of the CDR3 DNA that was read is TGTGCCAGCAGTATTGTGGGGGGAGAC. Its translation: CASSIVGGD. The whole CDR3 region reads CASSIVGGDTQYF.

This clone occurred a few times. Mouse germline and gene names are used. The DNA ends 4 residues before the CDR3 does, and the rest of the CDR3 is filled in from the germline J gene. Other DNA sequences from this sample encode an identical CDR3 as well. The chain combines TRBV13-2 with TRBJ2-5; TRBD2 matches at 11 bases. Germline V gives CDR1 NNHNN, CDR2 SYGAGS (reference sequence). This CDR3 is built from 14 residues. CDR3 bases read: TGTGCCAGCGGTGAGGGACTGGGGGAAGAC. Translated: CASGEGLGED. In full, the CDR3 reads CASGEGLGEDTQYF.

As regards this clone: Gene names and germline match the mouse. The DNA read from the CDR3 is TGTGCCAGCGGTGATGCACTCATTGCAAACTCC. It encodes CASGDALIANS. The whole CDR3 protein is CASGDALIANSDYTF. The V call is TRBV13-2, the J call TRBJ1-2; D ambiguous. The missing CDR3 end, 4 residues past where the read stops, is filled in from the germline J gene. Trimming left V 0 bases short and J 0 bases short, with 9 bases between. The CDR3 is 15 amino acids. Germline V gene lookup returns CDR1 NNHNN and CDR2 SYGAGS (reference sequence).

There are a few counts of this clone. Any gene name here is a mouse gene name. The CDR3 goes on 4 residues after the read ends, and that part is filled in from the germline J gene. Other nucleotide sequences in the sample specify the same CDR3. V usage is TRBV13-1 and J usage is TRBJ2-5; TRBD1 matches at 7 bases. The V gene's germline CDR1 is NSHNY and CDR2 SYGAGN. The CDR3 is made up of 14 amino acids. CDR3 bases read: TGTGCCAGCAGTGATCGCCAGGGGGAAGAC. This sequence encodes CASSDRQGED. The full CDR3 sequence reads CASSDRQGEDTQYF.

This clone was detected ten times or more. Gene names and germline match the mouse. The read finishes 4 residues shy of the CDR3 end, and the germline J gene is used to complete it. Different DNA sequences within this sample yield the same CDR3. The rearrangement links TRBV13-3 to TRBJ2-3; TRBD1 is a possible D gene (6 bases). CDR3 size: 15 residues. The V gene lost 0 bases and the J gene lost 1 base, with 9 bases spanning the gap. Germline CDR1 is NNHDY and CDR2 is SYVADS. The covered CDR3 bases are TGTGCCAGCAGTGATGCCAGGGGTGGTGCAGAA. Translating it yields CASSDARGGAE. The full CDR3 sequence reads CASSDARGGAETLYF.

Details on this clone: The genes and germline here are from mouse. The observed sequence ends 4 residues before the CDR3 terminus, with the missing tail filled in from the germline J gene. The gene calls are TRBV14 and TRBJ2-1; TRBD1 matches at 7 bases. The germline V gene has CDR1 SGHDT and CDR2 FRDEAV. The trim removed 4 bases at V and 6 bases at J, leaving 4 bases unmatched. The CDR3 is 13 residues long. The sequenced CDR3 bases are TGTGCCAGCAGTCCGACAGGGATTGCT. Protein sequence: CASSPTGIA. The entire CDR3 reads CASSPTGIAEQFF.

In regard to this clone: Each gene name is a mouse one. The CDR3 goes on 4 residues after the read ends, and that part is filled in from the germline J gene. The V call is TRBV31, the J call TRBJ2-1; weak D call: TRBD2 (6 bases). Between the trimmed V and J ends, which lost 0 bases and 5 bases, there was a span of 11 bases. Germline-derived CDR1 and CDR2 are GKSSPN and SITVG. This CDR3 has 14 amino acids. The CDR3 DNA, read in part, is TGTGCCTGGAGTCTACACTGGGAGGATGCT. Its protein is CAWSLHWEDA. The CDR3, in full, reads CAWSLHWEDAEQFF. The whole variable domain, filled in from reference TRBV31 and TRBJ2-1, reads AQTIHQWPVAEIKAVGSPLSLGCTIKGKSSPNLYWYWQATGGTLQQLFYSITVGQVESVVQLNLSASRPKDDQFILSTEKLLLSHSGFYLCAWSLHWEDAEQFFGPGTRLTVL.

This clone was recorded at least ten times. Mouse gene names apply. The sample contains more than one DNA sequence encoding this CDR3. This CDR3 reads CASSRVGGRTGQLYF. The CDR3 bases that were read are TGTGCTAGCAGTAGAGTCGGGGGGCGCACCGGG. This chain joins TRBV17 and TRBJ2-2; a possible D gene is TRBD2 (7 bases). The CDR3 end falls 4 residues outside the read, so it is completed with the germline J gene. Deletions cut 1 base from V and 4 bases from J, with 10 bases between. The CDR3 contains 15 residues. Looked up from germline, CDR1 is MNHDT and CDR2 is YYDKIL.

As regards this clone: The listed genes are named as in mouse. The read comes to an end 4 residues before the CDR3 does, leaving the germline J gene to fill in the end. The V call is TRBV19, the J call TRBJ2-1, with 14 bases aligning to TRBD2. Trimming at V came to 4 bases and at J to 3 bases, leaving 3 bases not matched to a gene. Germline assignment: CDR1 FNHDT and CDR2 SITEND (reference sequence). This CDR3 contains 16 residues. CDR3 protein: CASSRDWGGAYAEQFF. The CDR3 DNA, read in part, is TGTGCCAGCAGTCGGGACTGGGGGGGCGCCTATGCT.

A remark on this clone: Mouse gene names and germline throughout. The sequenced fragment ends 4 residues before the CDR3 boundary, so the rest is inferred from the germline J gene. The chain is built from TRBV1 and TRBJ2-1; 10 nucleotides agree with TRBD1. V lost 6 bases, J lost 5 bases, and 7 bases stayed unmatched. The CDR3 covers 15 residues. The germline CDR1 and CDR2 sequences are NSQYPW and LRSPGD (reference sequence). The CDR3 bases that were read are TGCACCTGCAGCCCAGACAGGGGGCGGGATGCT. As protein: CTCSPDRGRDA. The full CDR3 is CTCSPDRGRDAEQFF.